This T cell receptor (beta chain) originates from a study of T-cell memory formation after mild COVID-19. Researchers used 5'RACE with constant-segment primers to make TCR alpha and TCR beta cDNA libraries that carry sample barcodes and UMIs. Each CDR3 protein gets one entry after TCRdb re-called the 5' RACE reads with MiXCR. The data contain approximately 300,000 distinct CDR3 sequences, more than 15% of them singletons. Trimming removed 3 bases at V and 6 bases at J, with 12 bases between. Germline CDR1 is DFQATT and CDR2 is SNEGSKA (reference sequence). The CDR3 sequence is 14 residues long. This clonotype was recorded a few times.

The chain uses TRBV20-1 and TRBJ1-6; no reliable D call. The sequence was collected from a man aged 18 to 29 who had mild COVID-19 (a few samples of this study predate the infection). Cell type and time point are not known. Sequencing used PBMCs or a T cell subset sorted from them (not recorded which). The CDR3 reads CSASDRGPNSPLHF. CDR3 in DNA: TGCAGTGCTAGTGACCGAGGACCTAATTCACCCCTCCACTTT.